These T cell receptor beta chains were read from a single sample in a study of CD8+ T cells in alopecia areata. TCRdb's copy holds only in-frame clones and misses some; the assay was immunoSEQ multiplex PCR. The top ten clones hold 0.45% to 0.5% of a sample with about 120,000 clones, about 50% of them seen once. Source: CD4+ T cells sorted from blood, taken at week 4, from a patient treated with tofacitinib. The receptors derive from a human donor with alopecia areata. CDR3s include the opening cysteine and the closing phenylalanine or tryptophan. A D gene is named only where the DNA matches it firmly. Clone size, where shown, is once, few, many, or a class for clones that have expanded.

J gene,clone size,D gene,V gene,CDR3 DNA,CDR3 protein
TRBJ1-2,NA,NA,TRBV30,TGTGCCTGGAGTCCCAGGGATGGCTACACCTTC,CAWSPRDGYTF
TRBJ1-5,NA,TRBD1,TRBV7-6,TGTGCCAGCAGCTTAGGATACAGGGGGATCGGTCAGCCCCAGCATTTT,CASSLGYRGIGQPQHF
TRBJ1-2,NA,NA,TRBV7-9,TGTGCCAGCAGCTTCAGCTATGGCTACACCTTC,CASSFSYGYTF
TRBJ2-5,few,NA,TRBV29-1,TGCAGCGTTGATGGGTCACTCCCACCTGGTGGGACCCAGTACTTC,CSVDGSLPPGGTQYF
TRBJ2-7,NA,TRBD1,TRBV30,TGTGCCTGGGCTAAGACAGGGTTGCCCTACGAGCAGTACTTC,CAWAKTGLPYEQYF
TRBJ2-6,NA,NA,TRBV29-1,TGCAGCGTTGAAATAGCCTACGTCCTGACTTTC,CSVEIAYVLTF
TRBJ2-7,once,NA,TRBV7-8,TGTGCCAGCAGCTCCCAACAGGGTCTCTACGAGCAGTACTTC,CASSSQQGLYEQYF
TRBJ1-2,once,NA,TRBV4-2,TGTGCCAGCAGCCAAAACAACAGGGCTGGCTACACCTTC,CASSQNNRAGYTF
TRBJ2-7,few,TRBD2,TRBV10-3,TGTGCCATCAGTTCGGGACTAGCGGGTTCCGAGCAGTACTTC,CAISSGLAGSEQYF
TRBJ1-1,NA,NA,TRBV2,TGTGCCAGCAGCATCAGACTTTCGAACACTGAAGCTTTCTTT,CASSIRLSNTEAFF
TRBJ2-3,once,NA,TRBV13,TGTGCCAGCAGCCTCCTGGGGGGGGGCTCAGATACGCAGTATTTT,CASSLLGGGSDTQYF
TRBJ2-7,once,NA,TRBV7-9,TGTGCCAGCAGCTTAGCGTTATCTGGCTCCTACGAGCAGTACTTC,CASSLALSGSYEQYF
TRBJ2-7,few,NA,TRBV30,TGTGCCTGGGCAAGGGGGATCCACGAGCAGTACTTC,CAWARGIHEQYF
TRBJ2-3,NA,TRBD2,TRBV7-2,TGTGCCAGCAGCTTCCTAGCGGGGGGCCCAGATACGCAGTATTTT,CASSFLAGGPDTQYF
TRBJ2-3,once,NA,TRBV20-1,TGCAGTGCTACCAATATGGATACGCAGTATTTT,CSATNMDTQYF
TRBJ2-7,few,TRBD1,TRBV2,TGTGCCAGCAGTATGACAGGGTACGAGCAGTACTTC,CASSMTGYEQYF
TRBJ1-6,NA,TRBD1,TRBV9,TGTGCCAGCAGCCCGGACAGGGGAAGGTCACCCCTCCACTTT,CASSPDRGRSPLHF
TRBJ2-4,few,NA,TRBV6-5,TGTGCCAGCGGGGATTACGGACAGACGAAAAACATTCAGTACTTC,CASGDYGQTKNIQYF
TRBJ1-5,NA,TRBD1,TRBV7-3,TGTGCCAGCAGCTTAGCGACAGGGGGCACCCAGCATTTT,CASSLATGGTQHF
TRBJ2-7,NA,TRBD1,TRBV25-1,TGTGCCAGCAGTGCCGACAGGGGCGAGCAGTACTTC,CASSADRGEQYF
TRBJ2-5,NA,NA,TRBV5-4,TGTGCCAGCAGCCTAAGGGGGATCCGCGAGACCCAGTACTTC,CASSLRGIRETQYF
TRBJ2-3,few,NA,TRBV25-1,TGTGCCAGCAGTGATTTGAGCACAGATACGCAGTATTTT,CASSDLSTDTQYF
TRBJ2-3,NA,NA,TRBV29-1,TGCAGCGTTTCCTTACGGCTCTTAGATACGCAGTATTTT,CSVSLRLLDTQYF
TRBJ2-1,NA,TRBD2,TRBV29-1,TGCAGCGCCGGACTAGCGCGGCAGTTCTTC,CSAGLARQFF
TRBJ1-1,NA,NA,TRBV29-1,TGCAGCGTCGGGGGTTTAGGATCCGAAGCTTTCTTT,CSVGGLGSEAFF
TRBJ2-7,NA,NA,TRBV7-6,TGTGCCAGCAGCTTAGCTGGGACACCTAACTACGAGCAGTACTTC,CASSLAGTPNYEQYF
TRBJ2-1,few,NA,TRBV10-3,TGTGCCATCAGTGAGTCTCAGGGTCGGGGCAATGAGCAGTTCTTC,CAISESQGRGNEQFF
TRBJ2-4,few,NA,TRBV7-2,TGTGCCAGCAGCCCTACAGAAAACATTCAGTACTTC,CASSPTENIQYF
TRBJ1-4,NA,TRBD1,TRBV6-5,TGTGCCAGCAGTTACACCGGGACAGGTTGGGAAAAACTGTTTTTT,CASSYTGTGWEKLFF
TRBJ2-1,NA,NA,TRBV30,TGTGCCTGGAGTTACAGGAACAATGAGCAGTTCTTC,CAWSYRNNEQFF
TRBJ1-2,NA,TRBD1,TRBV5-1,TGCGCCAGCAGCTTGGAGGGGGCAGCTGGCTACACCTTC,CASSLEGAAGYTF
TRBJ1-1,NA,TRBD1,TRBV23-1,TGCGCCAGCAGTCCGGGACAGGGGAACACTGAAGCTTTCTTT,CASSPGQGNTEAFF
TRBJ2-6,NA,NA,TRBV6-5,TGTGCCAGCAGTACGCGAAGGGCTGGGGCCAACGTCCTGACTTTC,CASSTRRAGANVLTF
TRBJ2-6,many,TRBD1,TRBV19,TGTGCCAGTAGTCTGACGACAGGGCCCACTGGGGCCAACGTCCTGACTTTC,CASSLTTGPTGANVLTF